The TCR beta chain described here comes from a study of cytomegalovirus exposure and HLA in healthy donors. Looking at the study overall: Among the approximately 400 genotyped donors, about 81% were placed in the Caucasian-associated ancestry cluster.

All the people who gave samples were healthy bone marrow donors. The PCR contained 60 Vbeta and 13 Jbeta primers. Produced via immunoSEQ multiplex PCR; TCRdb's table is partial and in-frame only. There are some 140,000 clones in the sample; 65% to 85% occur only once, and 5.6% lies in the top ten. This CDR3 is built from 12 residues. Germline lookup yields CDR1 GTSNPN and CDR2 SVGIG (reference sequence). Deletions cut 4 bases from V and 3 bases from J, with 10 bases between. V usage is TRBV30 and J usage is TRBJ2-7; D is possibly TRBD2 (5 bases). Sequences were obtained from PBMCs. The source of this sequence is a woman aged 40 to 50 in good health and CMV-seropositive. Written as DNA, the CDR3 is TGTGCCTGGACAGCAGCGGACTACGAGCAGTACTTC. Translating it yields CAWTAADYEQYF.